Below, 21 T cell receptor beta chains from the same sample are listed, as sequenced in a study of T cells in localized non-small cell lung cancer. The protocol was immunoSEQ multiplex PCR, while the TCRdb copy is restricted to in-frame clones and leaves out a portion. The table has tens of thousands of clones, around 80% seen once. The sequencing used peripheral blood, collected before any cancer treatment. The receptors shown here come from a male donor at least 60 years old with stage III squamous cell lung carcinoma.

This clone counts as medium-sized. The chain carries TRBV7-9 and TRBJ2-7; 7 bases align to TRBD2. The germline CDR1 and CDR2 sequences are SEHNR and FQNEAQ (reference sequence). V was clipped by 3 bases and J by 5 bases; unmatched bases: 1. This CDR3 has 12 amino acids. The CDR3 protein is CASSFGRDEQYF. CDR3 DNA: TGTGCCAGCAGCTTTGGGAGGGACGAGCAGTACTTC.

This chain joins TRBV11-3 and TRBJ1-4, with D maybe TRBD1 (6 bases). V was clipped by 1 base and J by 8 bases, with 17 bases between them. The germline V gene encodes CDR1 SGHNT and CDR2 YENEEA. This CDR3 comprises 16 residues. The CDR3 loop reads CASSLVVTAGEEKLFF. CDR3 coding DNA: TGTGCCAGCAGCTTAGTCGTAACGGCAGGGGAAGAAAAACTGTTTTTT.

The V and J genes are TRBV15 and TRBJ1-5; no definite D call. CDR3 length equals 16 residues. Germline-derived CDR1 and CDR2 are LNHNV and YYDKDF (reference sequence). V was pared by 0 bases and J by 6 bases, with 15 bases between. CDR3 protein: CATSRDRGSSIQPQHF. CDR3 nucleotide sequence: TGTGCCACCAGCAGAGATCGAGGGAGTTCGATTCAGCCCCAGCATTTT.

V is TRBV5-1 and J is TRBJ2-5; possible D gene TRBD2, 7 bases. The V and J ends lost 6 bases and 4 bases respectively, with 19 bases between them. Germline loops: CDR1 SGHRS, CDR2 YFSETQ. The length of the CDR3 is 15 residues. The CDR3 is CASTPSAGAGETQYF. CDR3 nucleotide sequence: TGCGCCAGCACCCCCAGCGCGGGGGCCGGAGAGACCCAGTACTTC.

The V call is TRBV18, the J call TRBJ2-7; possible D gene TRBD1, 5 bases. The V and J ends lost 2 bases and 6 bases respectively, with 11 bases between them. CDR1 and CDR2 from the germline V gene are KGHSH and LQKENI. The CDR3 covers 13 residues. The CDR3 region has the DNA TGTGCCAGCTCACCAGGCCAGCAGGGCGAGCAGTACTTC. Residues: CASSPGQQGEQYF. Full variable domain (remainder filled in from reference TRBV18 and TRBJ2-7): NAGVMQNPRHLVRRRGQEARLRCSPMKGHSHVYWYRQLPEEGLKFMVYLQKENIIDESGMPKERFSAEFPKEGPSILRIQQVVRGDSAAYFCASSPGQQGEQYFGPGTRLTVT.

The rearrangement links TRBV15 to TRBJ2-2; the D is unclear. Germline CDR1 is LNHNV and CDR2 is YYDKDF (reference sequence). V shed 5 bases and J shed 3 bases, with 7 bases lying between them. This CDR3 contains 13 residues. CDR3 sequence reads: CATSGVHTGELFF. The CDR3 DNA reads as TGTGCCACCAGCGGGGTCCACACCGGGGAGCTGTTTTTT.

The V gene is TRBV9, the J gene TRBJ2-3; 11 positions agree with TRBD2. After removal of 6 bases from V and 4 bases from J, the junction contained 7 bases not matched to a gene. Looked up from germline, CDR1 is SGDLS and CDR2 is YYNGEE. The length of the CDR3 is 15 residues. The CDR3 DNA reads TGTGCCAGCACAAGACTAGCGGGGTTAGCAGATACGCAGTATTTT. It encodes CASTRLAGLADTQYF.

The CDR3 spells CASSRLAGEIYEQYF. The CDR3 DNA sequence: TGTGCCAGCAGCCGATTAGCGGGGGAGATTTACGAGCAGTACTTC. The rearrangement joins TRBV6-5 to TRBJ2-7; 9 bases fit TRBD2. The trim removed 6 bases at V and 4 bases at J, leaving 10 bases unmatched. This CDR3 has 15 residues. Germline V gives CDR1 MNHEY, CDR2 SVGAGI.

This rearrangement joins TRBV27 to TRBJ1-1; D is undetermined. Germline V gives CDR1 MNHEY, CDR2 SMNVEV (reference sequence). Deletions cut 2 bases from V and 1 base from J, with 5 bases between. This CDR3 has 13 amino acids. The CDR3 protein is CASSLRRNTEAFF. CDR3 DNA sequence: TGTGCCAGCAGTTTACGCAGGAACACTGAAGCTTTCTTT.

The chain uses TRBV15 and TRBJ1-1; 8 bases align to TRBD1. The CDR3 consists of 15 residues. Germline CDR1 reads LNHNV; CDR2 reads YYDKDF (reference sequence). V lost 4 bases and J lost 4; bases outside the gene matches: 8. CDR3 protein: CATSTGQGFLTEAFF. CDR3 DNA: TGTGCCACCAGCACCGGACAGGGTTTTCTCACTGAAGCTTTCTTT.

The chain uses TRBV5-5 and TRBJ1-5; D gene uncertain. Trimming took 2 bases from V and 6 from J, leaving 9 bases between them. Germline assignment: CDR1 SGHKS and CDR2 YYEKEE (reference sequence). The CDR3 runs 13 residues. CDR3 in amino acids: CASSLERSQPQHF. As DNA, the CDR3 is TGTGCCAGCAGCTTAGAACGGAGTCAGCCCCAGCATTTT.

The CDR3 bases are TGCGCCAGCAGCCTACGGGACAGCCGCACAGATACGCAGTATTTT. This sequence encodes CASSLRDSRTDTQYF. The rearrangement links TRBV5-1 to TRBJ2-3; TRBD1 agrees at 7 bases. The CDR3 sequence is 15 residues long. V shed 4 bases and J 1 base; nucleotides not matched to a gene: 6. Germline-derived CDR1 and CDR2 are SGHRS and YFSETQ.

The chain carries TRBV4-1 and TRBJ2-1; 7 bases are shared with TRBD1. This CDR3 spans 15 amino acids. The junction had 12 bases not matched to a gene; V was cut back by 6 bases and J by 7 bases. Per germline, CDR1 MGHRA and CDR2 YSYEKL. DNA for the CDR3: TGCGCCAGCAGGCTGGAGGTAGGGGGCCTTAATGAGCAGTTCTTC. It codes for CASRLEVGGLNEQFF.

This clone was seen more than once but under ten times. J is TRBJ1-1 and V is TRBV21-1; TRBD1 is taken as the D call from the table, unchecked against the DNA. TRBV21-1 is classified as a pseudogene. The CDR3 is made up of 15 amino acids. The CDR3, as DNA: TGTGCCAGCAGCAAAGAGGACAGGTCCGACACTGAAGCTTTCTTT. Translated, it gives CASSKEDRSDTEAFF.

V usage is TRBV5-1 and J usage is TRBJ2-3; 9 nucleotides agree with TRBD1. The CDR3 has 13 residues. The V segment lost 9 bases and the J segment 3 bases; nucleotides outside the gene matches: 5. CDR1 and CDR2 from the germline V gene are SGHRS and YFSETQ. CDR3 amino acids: CATGTGWTDTQYF. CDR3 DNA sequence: TGCGCCACCGGGACAGGGTGGACAGATACGCAGTATTTT.

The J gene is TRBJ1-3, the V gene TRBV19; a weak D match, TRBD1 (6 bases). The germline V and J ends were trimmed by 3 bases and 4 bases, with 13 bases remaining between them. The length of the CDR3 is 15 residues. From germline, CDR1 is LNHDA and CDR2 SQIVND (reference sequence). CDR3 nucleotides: TGTGCCAGTAGTATCAACAGGGAAGCAGGAAACACCATATATTTT. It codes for CASSINREAGNTIYF.

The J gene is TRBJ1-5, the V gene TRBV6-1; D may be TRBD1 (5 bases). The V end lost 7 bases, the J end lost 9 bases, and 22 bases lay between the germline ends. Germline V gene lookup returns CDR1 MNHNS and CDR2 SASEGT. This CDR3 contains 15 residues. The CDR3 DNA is TGTGCCAGCACGGTCTTGGGGACGGTGCCTACGCCCCAGCATTTT. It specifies CASTVLGTVPTPQHF.

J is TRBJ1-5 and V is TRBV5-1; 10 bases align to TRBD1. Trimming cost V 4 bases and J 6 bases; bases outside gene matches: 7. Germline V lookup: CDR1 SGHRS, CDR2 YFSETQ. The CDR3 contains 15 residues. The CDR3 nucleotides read TGCGCCAGCAGCCCCGGACAGGGGGGGAGTCAGCCCCAGCATTTT. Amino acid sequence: CASSPGQGGSQPQHF.

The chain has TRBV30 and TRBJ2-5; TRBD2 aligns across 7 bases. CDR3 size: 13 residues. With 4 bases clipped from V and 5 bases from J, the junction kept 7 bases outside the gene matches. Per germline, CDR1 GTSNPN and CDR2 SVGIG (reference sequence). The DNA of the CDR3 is TGTGCCTGGACTCTTGGGGGGGGTGAGACCCAGTACTTC. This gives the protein CAWTLGGGETQYF.

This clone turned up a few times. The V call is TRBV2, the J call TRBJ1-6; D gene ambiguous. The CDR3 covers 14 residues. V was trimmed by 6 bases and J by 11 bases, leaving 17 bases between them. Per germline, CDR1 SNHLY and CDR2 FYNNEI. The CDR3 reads CASRETPLGTPLHF. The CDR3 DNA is TGTGCCAGCAGAGAGACCCCCTTAGGGACACCCCTCCACTTT.

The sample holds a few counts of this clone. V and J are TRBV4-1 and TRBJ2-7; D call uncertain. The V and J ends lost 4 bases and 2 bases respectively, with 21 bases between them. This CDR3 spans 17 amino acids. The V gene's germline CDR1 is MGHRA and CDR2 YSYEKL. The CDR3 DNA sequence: TGCGCCAGCAGCCCCCATCCCGCCGGTAGGAAAGCCTACGAGCAGTACTTC. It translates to CASSPHPAGRKAYEQYF.